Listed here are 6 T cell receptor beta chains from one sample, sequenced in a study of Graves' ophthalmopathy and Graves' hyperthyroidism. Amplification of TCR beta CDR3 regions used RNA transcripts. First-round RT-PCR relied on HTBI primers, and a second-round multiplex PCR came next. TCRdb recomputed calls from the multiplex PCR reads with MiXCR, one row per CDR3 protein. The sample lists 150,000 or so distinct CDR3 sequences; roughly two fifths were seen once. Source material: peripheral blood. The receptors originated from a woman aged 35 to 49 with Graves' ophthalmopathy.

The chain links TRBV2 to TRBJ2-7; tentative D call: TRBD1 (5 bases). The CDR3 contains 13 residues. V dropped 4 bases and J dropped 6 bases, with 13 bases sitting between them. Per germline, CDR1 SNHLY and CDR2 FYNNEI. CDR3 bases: TGTGCCAGCAGTGGAGTCCAGGGCGGCGAGCAGTACTTC. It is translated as CASSGVQGGEQYF.

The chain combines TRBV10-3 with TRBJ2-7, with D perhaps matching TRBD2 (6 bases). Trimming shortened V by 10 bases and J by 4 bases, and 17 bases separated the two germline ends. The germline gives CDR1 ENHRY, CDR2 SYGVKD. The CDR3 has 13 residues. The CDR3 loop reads CASTPQTRYEQYF. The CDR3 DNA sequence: TGTGCCAGCACGCCCCAGACTAGGTACGAGCAGTACTTC.

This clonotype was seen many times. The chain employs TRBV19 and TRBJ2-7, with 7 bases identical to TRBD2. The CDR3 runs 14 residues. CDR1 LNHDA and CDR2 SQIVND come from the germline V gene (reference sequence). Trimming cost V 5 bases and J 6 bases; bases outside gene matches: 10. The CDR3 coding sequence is TGTGCCAGTAGTCCGGGGGGACGGTCGGGCGAGCAGTACTTC. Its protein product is CASSPGGRSGEQYF.

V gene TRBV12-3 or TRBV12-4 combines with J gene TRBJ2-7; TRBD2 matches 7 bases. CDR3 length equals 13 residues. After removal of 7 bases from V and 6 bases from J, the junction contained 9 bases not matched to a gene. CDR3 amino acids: CASNPGWGGEQYF. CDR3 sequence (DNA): TGTGCCAGCAACCCTGGGTGGGGGGGCGAGCAGTACTTC.

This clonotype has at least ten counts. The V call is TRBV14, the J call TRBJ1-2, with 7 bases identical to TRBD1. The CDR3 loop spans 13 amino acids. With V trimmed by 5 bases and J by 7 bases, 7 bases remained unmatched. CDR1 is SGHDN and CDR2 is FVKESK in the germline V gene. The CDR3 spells CASSATGAGGYTF. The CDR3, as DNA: TGTGCCAGCAGCGCCACAGGGGCAGGTGGCTACACCTTC.

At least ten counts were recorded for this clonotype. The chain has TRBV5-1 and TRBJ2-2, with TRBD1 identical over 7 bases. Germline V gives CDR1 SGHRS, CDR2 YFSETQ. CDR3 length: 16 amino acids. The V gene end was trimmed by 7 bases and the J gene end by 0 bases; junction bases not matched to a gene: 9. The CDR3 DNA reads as TGCGCCAGCGCTAAAACAACAGGGGCGAACACCGGGGAGCTGTTTTTT. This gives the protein CASAKTTGANTGELFF.